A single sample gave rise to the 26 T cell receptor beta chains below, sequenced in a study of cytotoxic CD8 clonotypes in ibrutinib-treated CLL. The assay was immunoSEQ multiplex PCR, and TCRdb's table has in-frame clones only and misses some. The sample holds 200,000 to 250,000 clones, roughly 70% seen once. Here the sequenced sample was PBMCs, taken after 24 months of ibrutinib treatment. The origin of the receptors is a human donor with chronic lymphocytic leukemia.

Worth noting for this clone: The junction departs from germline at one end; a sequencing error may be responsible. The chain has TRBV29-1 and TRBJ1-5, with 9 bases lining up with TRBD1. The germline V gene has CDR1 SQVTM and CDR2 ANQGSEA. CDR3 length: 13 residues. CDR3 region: CSVGGTGSQPQHF. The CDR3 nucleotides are TGCAGTGTTGGGGGGACAGGGTCTCAGCCCCAGCATTTT.

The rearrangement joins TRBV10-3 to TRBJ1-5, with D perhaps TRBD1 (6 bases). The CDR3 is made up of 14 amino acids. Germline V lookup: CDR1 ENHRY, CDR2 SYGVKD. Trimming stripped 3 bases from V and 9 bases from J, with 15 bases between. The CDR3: CAISEGQTDRPQHF. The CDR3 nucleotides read TGTGCCATCAGTGAAGGACAGACCGATCGGCCCCAGCATTTT.

CDR3 region: CAISAGTEDYEQYF. The CDR3 DNA reads as TGTGCCATCAGTGCCGGGACAGAGGACTACGAGCAGTACTTC. This rearrangement joins TRBV10-3 to TRBJ2-7; 7 positions agree with TRBD1. The junction had 6 bases not matched to a gene; V was cut back by 4 bases and J by 3 bases. The CDR3 loop spans 14 amino acids. CDR1 and CDR2 (germline): ENHRY, SYGVKD.

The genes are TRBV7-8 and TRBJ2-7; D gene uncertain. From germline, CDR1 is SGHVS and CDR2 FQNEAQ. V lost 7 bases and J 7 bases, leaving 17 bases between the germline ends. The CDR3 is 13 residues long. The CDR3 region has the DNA TGTGCCAGCAACACTGAAGCGTTTAGGGAGCAGTACTTC. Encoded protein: CASNTEAFREQYF.

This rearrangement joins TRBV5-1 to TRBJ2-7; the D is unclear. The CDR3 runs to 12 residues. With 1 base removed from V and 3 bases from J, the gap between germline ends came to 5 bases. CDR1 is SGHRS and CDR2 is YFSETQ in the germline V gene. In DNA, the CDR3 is TGCGCCAGCAGCTTGAGTTTCTACGAGCAGTACTTC. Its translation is CASSLSFYEQYF.

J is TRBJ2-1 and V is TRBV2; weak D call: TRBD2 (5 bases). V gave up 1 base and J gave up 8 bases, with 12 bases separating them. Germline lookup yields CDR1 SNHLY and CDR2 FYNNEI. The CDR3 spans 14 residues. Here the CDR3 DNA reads TGTGCCAGCAGTGAAGGGACTGTCGTGCATGAGCAGTTCTTC. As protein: CASSEGTVVHEQFF.

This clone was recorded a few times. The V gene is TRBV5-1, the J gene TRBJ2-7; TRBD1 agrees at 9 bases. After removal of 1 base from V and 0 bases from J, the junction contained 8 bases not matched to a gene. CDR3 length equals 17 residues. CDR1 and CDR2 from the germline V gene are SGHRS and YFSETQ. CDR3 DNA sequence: TGCGCCAGCAGCTTGAGTATTGGGACAGGGAGCTCCTACGAGCAGTACTTC. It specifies CASSLSIGTGSSYEQYF.

Written as DNA, the CDR3 is TGTGCCAGCAGCTTGGCGTACCCTTTAAGAAACACCATATATTTT. This encodes CASSLAYPLRNTIYF. The V and J genes are TRBV7-6 and TRBJ1-3; unclear D gene. The CDR3 totals 15 residues. V dropped 3 bases and J dropped 5 bases, with 14 bases sitting between them. Per germline, CDR1 SGHVS and CDR2 FNYEAQ.

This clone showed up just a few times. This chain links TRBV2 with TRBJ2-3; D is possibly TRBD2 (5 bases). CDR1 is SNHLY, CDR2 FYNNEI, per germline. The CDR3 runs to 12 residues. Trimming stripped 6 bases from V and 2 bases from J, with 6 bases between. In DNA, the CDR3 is TGTGCCAGCAGGACTAACACAGATACGCAGTATTTT. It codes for CASRTNTDTQYF.

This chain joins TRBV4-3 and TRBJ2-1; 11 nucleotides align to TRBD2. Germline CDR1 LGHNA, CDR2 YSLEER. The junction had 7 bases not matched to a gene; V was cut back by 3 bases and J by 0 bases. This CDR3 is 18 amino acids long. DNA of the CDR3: TGCGCCAGCAGCCAGGGACTAGCGGAACTCGGCTCCTACAATGAGCAGTTCTTC. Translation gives CASSQGLAELGSYNEQFF.

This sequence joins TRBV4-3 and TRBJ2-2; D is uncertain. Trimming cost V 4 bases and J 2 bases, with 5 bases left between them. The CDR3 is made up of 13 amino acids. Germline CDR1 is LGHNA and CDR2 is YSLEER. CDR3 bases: TGCGCCAGCAGCCCCCACAACACCGGGGAGCTGTTTTTT. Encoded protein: CASSPHNTGELFF.

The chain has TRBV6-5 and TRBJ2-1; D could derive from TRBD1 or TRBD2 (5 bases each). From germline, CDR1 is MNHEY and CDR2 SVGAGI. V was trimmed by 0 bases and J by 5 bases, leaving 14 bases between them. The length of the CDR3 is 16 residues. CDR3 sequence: CASSYSSVGAHNEQFF. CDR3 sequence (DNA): TGTGCCAGCAGTTACTCGAGCGTCGGGGCACACAATGAGCAGTTCTTC.

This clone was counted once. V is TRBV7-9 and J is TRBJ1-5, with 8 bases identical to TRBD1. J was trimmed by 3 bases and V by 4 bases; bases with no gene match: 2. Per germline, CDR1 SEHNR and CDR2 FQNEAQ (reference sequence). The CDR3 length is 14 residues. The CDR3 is CASSSQGDNQPQHF. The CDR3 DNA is TGTGCCAGCAGCTCACAGGGGGACAATCAGCCCCAGCATTTT.

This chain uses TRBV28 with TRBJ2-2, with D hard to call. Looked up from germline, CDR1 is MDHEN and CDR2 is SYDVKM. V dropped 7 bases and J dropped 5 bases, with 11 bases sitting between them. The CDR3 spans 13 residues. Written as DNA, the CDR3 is TGTGCCAGCACCCTACTCGGGACCGGGGAGCTGTTTTTT. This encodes CASTLLGTGELFF.

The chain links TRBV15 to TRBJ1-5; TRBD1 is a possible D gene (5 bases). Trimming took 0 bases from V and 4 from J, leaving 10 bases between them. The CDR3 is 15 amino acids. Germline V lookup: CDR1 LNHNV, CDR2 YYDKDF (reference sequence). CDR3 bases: TGTGCCACCAGCAGAGATTCCGGGGCAAATCAGCCCCAGCATTTT. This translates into CATSRDSGANQPQHF.

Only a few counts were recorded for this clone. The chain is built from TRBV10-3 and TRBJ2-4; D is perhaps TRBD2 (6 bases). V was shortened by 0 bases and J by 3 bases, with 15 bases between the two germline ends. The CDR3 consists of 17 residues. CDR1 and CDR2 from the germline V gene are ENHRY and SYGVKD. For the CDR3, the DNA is TGTGCCATCAGTGAGTCGCTCGGAGGGCAGGGCAAAAACATTCAGTACTTC. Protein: CAISESLGGQGKNIQYF.

DNA of the CDR3: TGTGCCAGCAGCTTATTTGGGACAGGGACCACTGAAGCTTTCTTT. The encoded protein is CASSLFGTGTTEAFF. The chain carries TRBV7-3 and TRBJ1-1; 9 bases line up with TRBD1. V shed 2 bases and J 4 bases; nucleotides not matched to a gene: 5. The CDR3 contains 15 residues. CDR1 SGHTA and CDR2 FQGTGA come from the germline V gene.

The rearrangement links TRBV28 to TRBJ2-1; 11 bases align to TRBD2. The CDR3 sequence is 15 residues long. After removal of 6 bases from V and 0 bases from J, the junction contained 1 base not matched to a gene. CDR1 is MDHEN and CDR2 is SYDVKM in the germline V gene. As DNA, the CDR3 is TGTGCCAGCAGGCTAGCGGGAGGCTCCTACAATGAGCAGTTCTTC. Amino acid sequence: CASRLAGGSYNEQFF.

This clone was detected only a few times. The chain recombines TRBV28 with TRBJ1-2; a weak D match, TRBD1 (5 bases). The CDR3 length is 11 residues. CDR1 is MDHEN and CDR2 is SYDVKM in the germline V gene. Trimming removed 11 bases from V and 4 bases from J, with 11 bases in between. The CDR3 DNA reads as TGTGCCGGAGGGACTGCCTATGGCTACACCTTC. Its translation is CAGGTAYGYTF.

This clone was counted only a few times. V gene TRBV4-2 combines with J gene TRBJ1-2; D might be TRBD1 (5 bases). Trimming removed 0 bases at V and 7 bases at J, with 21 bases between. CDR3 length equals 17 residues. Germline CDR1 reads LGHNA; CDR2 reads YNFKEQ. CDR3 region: CASSQDQPRETAAGYTF. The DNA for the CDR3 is TGTGCCAGCAGCCAAGATCAGCCAAGAGAGACAGCCGCTGGCTACACCTTC.

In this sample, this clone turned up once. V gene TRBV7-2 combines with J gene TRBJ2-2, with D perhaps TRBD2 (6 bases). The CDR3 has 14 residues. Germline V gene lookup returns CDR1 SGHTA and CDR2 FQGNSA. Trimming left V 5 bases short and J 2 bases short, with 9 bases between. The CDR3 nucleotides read TGTGCCAGCAGCCGGGACTTCAACACCGGGGAGCTGTTTTTT. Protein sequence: CASSRDFNTGELFF.

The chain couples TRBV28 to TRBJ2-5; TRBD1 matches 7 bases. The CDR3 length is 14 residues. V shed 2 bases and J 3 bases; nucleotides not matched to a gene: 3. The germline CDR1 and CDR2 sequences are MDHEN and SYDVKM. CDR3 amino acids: CASSLTGVEETQYF. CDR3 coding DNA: TGTGCCAGCAGTTTAACAGGGGTTGAAGAGACCCAGTACTTC. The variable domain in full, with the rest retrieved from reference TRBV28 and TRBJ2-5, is DVKVTQSSRYLVKRTGEKVFLECVQDMDHENMFWYRQDPGLGLRLIYFSYDVKMKEKGDIPEGYSVSREKKERFSLILESASTNQTSMYLCASSLTGVEETQYFGPGTRLLVL.

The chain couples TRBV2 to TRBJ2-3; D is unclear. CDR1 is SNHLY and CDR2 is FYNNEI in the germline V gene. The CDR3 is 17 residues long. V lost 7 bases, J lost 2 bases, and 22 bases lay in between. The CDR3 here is CASIGPPLAISTDTQYF. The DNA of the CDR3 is TGTGCCAGCATAGGACCGCCCCTGGCAATTTCCACAGATACGCAGTATTTT.

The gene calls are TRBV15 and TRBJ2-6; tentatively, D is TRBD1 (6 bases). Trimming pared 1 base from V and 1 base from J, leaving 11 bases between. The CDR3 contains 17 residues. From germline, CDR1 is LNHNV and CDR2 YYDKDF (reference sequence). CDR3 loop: CATSRAGDPSGANVLTF. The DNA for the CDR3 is TGTGCCACCAGCAGAGCAGGGGACCCATCTGGGGCCAACGTCCTGACTTTC. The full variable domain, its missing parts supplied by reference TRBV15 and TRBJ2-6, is DAMVIQNPRYQVTQFGKPVTLSCSQTLNHNVMYWYQQKSSQAPKLLFHYYDKDFNNEADTPDNFQSRRPNTSFCFLDIRSPGLGDTAMYLCATSRAGDPSGANVLTFGAGSRLTVL.

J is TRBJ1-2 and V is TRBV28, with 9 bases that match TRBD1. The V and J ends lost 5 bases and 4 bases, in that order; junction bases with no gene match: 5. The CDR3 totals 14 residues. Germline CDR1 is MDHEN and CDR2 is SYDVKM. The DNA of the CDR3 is TGTGCCAGCAGTCTAACAGGGGGCGGCTATGGCTACACCTTC. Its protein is CASSLTGGGYGYTF.

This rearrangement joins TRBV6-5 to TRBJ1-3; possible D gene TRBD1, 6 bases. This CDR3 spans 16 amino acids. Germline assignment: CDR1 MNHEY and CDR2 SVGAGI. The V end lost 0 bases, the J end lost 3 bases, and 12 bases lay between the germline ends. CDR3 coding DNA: TGTGCCAGCAGTTACTCCTTAGGGGGAGATGGAAACACCATATATTTT. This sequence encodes CASSYSLGGDGNTIYF.